This T cell receptor beta chain was sequenced for a study of regulatory T cells in long-lasting Graves disease. Library construction for TCR beta used iRepertoire HTBI primers and Arm-PCR of CDR3 regions. From the multiplex PCR reads, TCRdb called clonotypes with MiXCR, one entry per CDR3 protein. The sample holds 400,000 to 500,000 distinct CDR3 sequences; 16% are singletons and the top ten take about 23%. This CDR3 is 14 amino acids long. V shed 2 bases and J shed 4 bases, with 9 bases lying between them. Time point denoted: newly diagnosed GD, antithyroid drugs for less than 3 months. With RNA extracted from PBMCs as input, the TCR library was made. This clonotype has a handful of counts. This sample also appeared in a second study, on T cells in Graves' hyperthyroidism and ophthalmopathy. That work adds: The TCR CDR3 was amplified in a first-round RT-PCR using the HTBI primer set.

Sample: peripheral blood mononuclear cells (PBMCs), taken at new diagnosis, from a patient treated with antithyroid drugs. This TCR was sampled from a woman under 30 with Graves disease. The rearrangement uses TRBV12-3 or TRBV12-4 and TRBJ1-5; D is uncertain. This CDR3 reads CASSLRFGNQPQHF. In nucleotides, the CDR3 is TGTGCCAGCAGTTTAAGGTTCGGGAATCAGCCCCAGCATTTT.